This T cell receptor beta chain was observed in a study of T-cell reconstitution after alpha-beta-depleted transplantation in children. Unique molecular identifiers were used to barcode this TCRbeta library. TCRdb reanalysed the PCR reads using MiXCR and keeps one entry per CDR3 protein. Of 210,000 or so distinct CDR3 sequences in the sample, 8.5% to 10% were seen once. This clonotype was detected many times. The V and J ends lost 2 bases and 8 bases respectively, with 6 bases between them. CDR1 and CDR2 (germline): MNHEY, SMNVEV (reference sequence). CDR3 length: 12 amino acids. This TCR came from a human donor who donated a stem cell graft to a child with acute lymphoblastic leukemia. The gene calls are TRBV27 and TRBJ1-4; the D is unclear. Specimen: PBMCs from the stem cell graft donor, collected from the stem cell graft. The CDR3 region is CASSLDAEKLFF. Here the CDR3 DNA reads TGTGCCAGCAGTTTAGATGCGGAAAAACTGTTTTTT.